The clone carrying this TCR beta chain was detected ten times or more. The target antigen is unknown. The sample originates from a study of T cells in Graves' hyperthyroidism and ophthalmopathy. Patients aged 18 to 65 had newly diagnosed hyperthyroidism that had lasted under 2 months. Overall study results and limits: Most expanded thyroid clonotypes above 0.001 recurred in blood.

Amplification targeted TCR beta CDR3 regions from RNA transcripts. TCR CDR3 underwent first-round RT-PCR with the HTBI primer set. TCRdb ran MiXCR on the multiplex PCR reads and lists one entry per CDR3 protein. The top ten clones hold roughly 7.9% of a sample with about 300,000 distinct CDR3 sequences, about 13% of them seen once. V lost 6 bases and J lost 0, with 12 bases in between. CDR1 is DFQATT, CDR2 SNEGSKA, per germline (reference sequence). CDR3 size: 14 residues. Sequencing was performed on blood. The sequence was collected from a woman between 35 and 50 years old with Graves' hyperthyroidism. The V call is TRBV20-1, the J call TRBJ1-5; the D is unclear. This chain's CDR3 is CSAALGPSNQPQHF. The CDR3 DNA reads TGCAGTGCCGCCTTAGGACCTAGCAATCAGCCCCAGCATTTT.